This is a list of T cell receptor beta chains from one sample in a study of T cells in Graves' hyperthyroidism and ophthalmopathy. A single record per CDR3 protein comes from TCRdb applying MiXCR to the multiplex PCR reads. The sample lists 700,000 or so distinct CDR3 sequences; around 17% were seen once. The sequenced sample consisted of blood. These receptors were collected from a man between 18 and 35 years old with Graves' hyperthyroidism. CDR3s include the opening cysteine and the closing phenylalanine or tryptophan. Fields, in order: D gene, clone size, J gene, V gene, CDR3 protein, CDR3 DNA. D genes are given only for firm matches. A row's size may be missing; if present it is once, few, many or a size class.

d_call: NA; clone_size: few; j_call: TRBJ2-1; v_call: TRBV12-3/TRBV12-4; cdr3_aa: CASSRQDSGEQFF; cdr3_nt: TGTGCCAGCAGCCGACAGGATTCGGGTGAGCAGTTCTTC
d_call: TRBD1; clone_size: few; j_call: TRBJ2-7; v_call: TRBV29-1; cdr3_aa: CSAGPGQGLGEQYF; cdr3_nt: TGCAGCGCGGGGCCGGGACAGGGGTTGGGTGAGCAGTACTTC
d_call: NA; clone_size: few; j_call: TRBJ2-1; v_call: TRBV10-2; cdr3_aa: CASSDFYNEQFF; cdr3_nt: TGCGCCAGCTCTGACTTCTACAATGAGCAGTTCTTC
d_call: NA; clone_size: few; j_call: TRBJ1-2; v_call: TRBV19; cdr3_aa: CASRPDTEDYGYTF; cdr3_nt: TGTGCCAGTCGACCGGACACGGAAGACTATGGCTACACCTTC
d_call: NA; clone_size: many; j_call: TRBJ2-1; v_call: TRBV5-1; cdr3_aa: CASSLRAATTNNEQFF; cdr3_nt: TGCGCCAGCAGCTTGCGTGCCGCTACCACCAACAATGAGCAGTTCTTC
d_call: NA; clone_size: many; j_call: TRBJ2-5; v_call: TRBV2; cdr3_aa: CASSENQQETQYF; cdr3_nt: TGTGCCAGCAGTGAAAATCAGCAAGAGACCCAGTACTTC
d_call: TRBD2; clone_size: few; j_call: TRBJ2-1; v_call: TRBV4-1; cdr3_aa: CASSRPPGTSGRNEQFF; cdr3_nt: TGCGCCAGCAGCCGTCCCCCCGGGACTAGCGGGAGGAATGAGCAGTTCTTC
d_call: TRBD2; clone_size: NA; j_call: TRBJ2-1; v_call: TRBV7-9; cdr3_aa: CVSSGGRGRSYNEQFF; cdr3_nt: TGTGTCAGCAGCGGCGGGAGGGGGAGAAGTTACAATGAGCAGTTCTTC
d_call: NA; clone_size: few; j_call: TRBJ2-1; v_call: TRBV2; cdr3_aa: CASRSGEYNEQFF; cdr3_nt: TGTGCCAGCAGATCCGGCGAATACAATGAGCAGTTCTTC
d_call: NA; clone_size: many; j_call: TRBJ2-7; v_call: TRBV18; cdr3_aa: CASSPQQGPYEQYF; cdr3_nt: TGTGCCAGCTCACCCCAGCAGGGTCCCTACGAGCAGTACTTC
d_call: NA; clone_size: many; j_call: TRBJ2-7; v_call: TRBV18; cdr3_aa: CASSLSTGNSYEQYF; cdr3_nt: TGTGCCAGCTCACTTAGTACCGGGAACTCCTACGAGCAGTACTTC
d_call: NA; clone_size: many; j_call: TRBJ2-7; v_call: TRBV6-1; cdr3_aa: CASSPQQDGGLEQYF; cdr3_nt: TGTGCCAGCAGTCCGCAGCAAGACGGTGGCCTCGAGCAGTACTTC
d_call: TRBD2; clone_size: NA; j_call: TRBJ2-5; v_call: TRBV7-9; cdr3_aa: CASSLLAGGPQETQYF; cdr3_nt: TGTGCCAGCAGCTTACTAGCGGGAGGGCCCCAAGAGACCCAGTACTTC
d_call: NA; clone_size: NA; j_call: TRBJ2-3; v_call: TRBV7-2; cdr3_aa: CASSLQPTDTQYF; cdr3_nt: TGTGCCAGCAGCTTACAGCCCACAGATACGCAGTATTTT
d_call: TRBD2; clone_size: NA; j_call: TRBJ2-1; v_call: TRBV4-1; cdr3_aa: CASSLRGVSNSYNEQFF; cdr3_nt: TGCGCCAGCAGCTTGCGGGGGGTGTCTAACTCCTACAATGAGCAGTTCTTC
d_call: NA; clone_size: many; j_call: TRBJ2-5; v_call: TRBV3-1; cdr3_aa: CASSPLTGKTEETQYF; cdr3_nt: TGTGCCAGCAGCCCCCTGACGGGAAAAACGGAGGAGACCCAGTACTTC
d_call: NA; clone_size: once; j_call: TRBJ1-4; v_call: TRBV11-2; cdr3_aa: CASSPRTAGKLFF; cdr3_nt: TGTGCCAGCAGCCCACGGACAGCTGGAAAACTGTTTTTT
d_call: NA; clone_size: many; j_call: TRBJ1-1; v_call: TRBV18; cdr3_aa: CASSPTASMNTEAFF; cdr3_nt: TGTGCCAGCTCACCGACGGCGTCCATGAACACTGAAGCTTTCTTT
d_call: TRBD1; clone_size: few; j_call: TRBJ1-5; v_call: TRBV28; cdr3_aa: CASSSRSTRTGVYQPQHF; cdr3_nt: TGTGCCAGCAGTTCGCGTTCAACCCGGACAGGGGTATATCAGCCCCAGCATTTT
d_call: NA; clone_size: NA; j_call: TRBJ2-1; v_call: TRBV10-3; cdr3_aa: CAISESIEESSYNEQFF; cdr3_nt: TGTGCCATCAGTGAGTCGATAGAGGAGAGCTCCTACAATGAGCAGTTCTTC
d_call: NA; clone_size: NA; j_call: TRBJ1-1; v_call: TRBV25-1; cdr3_aa: CASSEYGVPRAFF; cdr3_nt: TGTGCCAGCAGTGAATACGGAGTCCCTCGAGCTTTCTTT
d_call: NA; clone_size: NA; j_call: TRBJ1-5; v_call: TRBV19; cdr3_aa: CASSKGDSQPQHF; cdr3_nt: TGTGCCAGTAGTAAGGGGGATTCTCAGCCCCAGCATTTT
d_call: NA; clone_size: NA; j_call: TRBJ2-3; v_call: TRBV7-3; cdr3_aa: CASSNRDQPQYF; cdr3_nt: TGTGCCAGCAGCAACCGGGACCAACCCCAGTATTTT
d_call: NA; clone_size: few; j_call: TRBJ1-6; v_call: TRBV2; cdr3_aa: CAGTRTDNSPLHF; cdr3_nt: TGTGCCGGCACGAGGACGGACAATTCACCCCTCCACTTT
d_call: TRBD2; clone_size: few; j_call: TRBJ2-3; v_call: TRBV7-6; cdr3_aa: CASSFSLRTSGGQDTQYF; cdr3_nt: TGTGCCAGCAGCTTTAGCTTGCGGACCTCGGGGGGGCAGGATACGCAGTATTTT
d_call: TRBD2; clone_size: NA; j_call: TRBJ2-7; v_call: TRBV4-2; cdr3_aa: CASSQESGRGGYEQYF; cdr3_nt: TGTGCCAGCAGCCAAGAAAGCGGGAGGGGGGGGTACGAGCAGTACTTC
d_call: NA; clone_size: NA; j_call: TRBJ1-1; v_call: TRBV9; cdr3_aa: CASSPQTQGFAGRGEAFF; cdr3_nt: TGTGCCAGCAGCCCCCAAACACAGGGTTTCGCAGGGCGCGGTGAAGCTTTCTTT
d_call: TRBD1; clone_size: few; j_call: TRBJ2-2; v_call: TRBV6-1; cdr3_aa: CASKQGAGTGELFF; cdr3_nt: TGTGCCAGCAAACAGGGGGCTGGCACCGGGGAGCTGTTTTTT
d_call: NA; clone_size: many; j_call: TRBJ2-7; v_call: TRBV20-1; cdr3_aa: CSAIPAAGGGNSYEQYF; cdr3_nt: TGCAGTGCTATACCGGCAGCCGGTGGTGGGAACTCCTACGAGCAGTACTTC
d_call: TRBD2; clone_size: many; j_call: TRBJ2-7; v_call: TRBV11-2; cdr3_aa: CASSSRPGLAGGNTYEQYF; cdr3_nt: TGTGCCAGCAGCTCCCGACCGGGACTAGCGGGAGGGAATACCTACGAGCAGTACTTC
d_call: NA; clone_size: many; j_call: TRBJ1-2; v_call: TRBV20-1; cdr3_aa: CSARGRGHNYGYTF; cdr3_nt: TGCAGTGCTAGAGGCCGGGGGCATAACTATGGCTACACCTTC
d_call: TRBD2; clone_size: many; j_call: TRBJ2-7; v_call: TRBV20-1; cdr3_aa: CSLGLADFYEQYF; cdr3_nt: TGCAGTTTGGGACTAGCGGATTTCTACGAGCAGTACTTC
d_call: TRBD2; clone_size: many; j_call: TRBJ2-3; v_call: TRBV28; cdr3_aa: CASIRLAGDTQYF; cdr3_nt: TGTGCCAGCATCCGATTAGCGGGAGATACGCAGTATTTT
d_call: NA; clone_size: few; j_call: TRBJ2-7; v_call: TRBV5-1; cdr3_aa: CASSLGRTAYEQYF; cdr3_nt: TGTGCCAGCAGCCTCGGCAGGACAGCCTACGAGCAGTACTTC
d_call: NA; clone_size: NA; j_call: TRBJ2-7; v_call: TRBV7-2; cdr3_aa: CASSLGRDTSYEQYF; cdr3_nt: TGTGCCAGCAGCTTAGGGCGGGACACCTCCTACGAGCAGTACTTC
d_call: NA; clone_size: few; j_call: TRBJ2-7; v_call: TRBV7-2; cdr3_aa: CASSLDSTRDYEQYF; cdr3_nt: TGTGCCAGCAGCTTAGACTCAACTAGAGACTACGAGCAGTACTTC
d_call: NA; clone_size: few; j_call: TRBJ1-2; v_call: TRBV4-2; cdr3_aa: CASSQDHSYGYTF; cdr3_nt: TGTGCCAGCAGCCAAGATCACAGCTATGGCTACACCTTC
d_call: NA; clone_size: few; j_call: TRBJ2-1; v_call: TRBV29-1; cdr3_aa: CSLRVSTSYNEQFF; cdr3_nt: TGCAGCCTCCGAGTGAGTACTTCCTACAATGAGCAGTTCTTC
d_call: NA; clone_size: NA; j_call: TRBJ2-7; v_call: TRBV30; cdr3_aa: CAWSVGPVSYEQYF; cdr3_nt: TGTGCCTGGAGTGTAGGGCCGGTCTCCTACGAGCAGTACTTC
d_call: NA; clone_size: NA; j_call: TRBJ2-7; v_call: TRBV7-2; cdr3_aa: CASSPFSHEQYF; cdr3_nt: TGTGCCAGCAGTCCTTTCTCCCACGAGCAGTACTTC
d_call: NA; clone_size: once; j_call: TRBJ2-7; v_call: TRBV20-1; cdr3_aa: CSARDDEGPIYEQYF; cdr3_nt: TGCAGTGCTAGAGATGATGAGGGACCGATCTACGAGCAGTACTTC
d_call: TRBD2; clone_size: many; j_call: TRBJ2-2; v_call: TRBV28; cdr3_aa: CASSLRSSGRVNTGELFF; cdr3_nt: TGTGCCAGCAGTTTAAGGTCGAGCGGGAGGGTGAACACCGGGGAGCTGTTTTTT
d_call: TRBD1; clone_size: NA; j_call: TRBJ2-7; v_call: TRBV12-3/TRBV12-4; cdr3_aa: CASSYGQGDEQYF; cdr3_nt: TGTGCCAGCAGCTATGGACAGGGTGACGAGCAGTACTTC
d_call: TRBD1; clone_size: NA; j_call: TRBJ2-5; v_call: TRBV7-9; cdr3_aa: CASSKGQGWETQYF; cdr3_nt: TGTGCCAGCAGCAAGGGACAGGGGTGGGAGACCCAGTACTTC
d_call: NA; clone_size: many; j_call: TRBJ1-5; v_call: TRBV6-2/TRBV6-3; cdr3_aa: CASRRPGNQPQHF; cdr3_nt: TGTGCCAGCAGAAGACCCGGAAATCAGCCCCAGCATTTT